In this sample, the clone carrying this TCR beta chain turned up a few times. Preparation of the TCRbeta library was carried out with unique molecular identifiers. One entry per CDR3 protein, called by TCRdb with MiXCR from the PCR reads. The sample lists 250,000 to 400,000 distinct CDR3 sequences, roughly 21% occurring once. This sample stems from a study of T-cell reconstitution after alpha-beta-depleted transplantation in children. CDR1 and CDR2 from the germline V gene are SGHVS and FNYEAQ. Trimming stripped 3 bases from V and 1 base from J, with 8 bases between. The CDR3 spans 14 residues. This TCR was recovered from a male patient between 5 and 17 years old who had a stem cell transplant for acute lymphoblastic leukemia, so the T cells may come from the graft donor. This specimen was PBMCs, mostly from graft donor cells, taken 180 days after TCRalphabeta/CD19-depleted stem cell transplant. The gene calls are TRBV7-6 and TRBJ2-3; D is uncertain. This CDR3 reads CASSLRQGTDTQYF. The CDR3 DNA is TGTGCCAGCAGCTTGCGTCAGGGCACAGATACGCAGTATTTT.